Presented here are 7 T cell receptor beta chains from one specimen sequenced in a study of OX40 agonist ivuxolimab in advanced cancers. Library construction relied on the immunoSEQ multiplex PCR assay. TCRdb took over this immuneACCESS table, retaining in-frame rearrangements with V and J assigned. Such tables are incomplete; in checked studies, under half of the missing clones stem from an unresolved V gene, and the remainder is unexplained. This sample lists more than 80,000 clones; about 89% were detected once. Clones ranked in the top ten supply more than 7% of the sample. This specimen was CD4+ or CD8+ T cells sorted from blood, taken in a trial of the OX40 agonist ivuxolimab. These receptors were obtained from an adult with an advanced solid tumor such as melanoma, head and neck, liver or kidney cancer.

V gene TRBV6-6 combines with J gene TRBJ1-5; TRBD1 is a possible D gene (5 bases). The CDR3 contains 14 residues. The V gene's germline CDR1 is MNHNY and CDR2 SVGAGI (reference sequence). V gave up 2 bases and J gave up 4 bases, with 9 bases separating them. The CDR3 nucleotides are TGTGCCAGCAGTTACGAACAGGATAATCAGCCCCAGCATTTT. Translating it yields CASSYEQDNQPQHF.

CDR3 region: CASSKAVCTDKVEKLFF. Here the CDR3 DNA reads TGTGCCAGCAGCAAAGCGGTTTGTACCGACAAGGTTGAAAAACTGTTTTTT. V is TRBV21-1 and J is TRBJ1-4; the table's TRBD1 call for D was not verified on the DNA. TRBV21-1 counts as a pseudogene. CDR3 length: 17 amino acids.

In regard to this clone: An end of the junction differs from the germline gene, which may be a read error. V and J are TRBV2 and TRBJ2-1; unclear D gene. The germline gives CDR1 SNHLY, CDR2 FYNNEI. There are 12 residues in the CDR3. CDR3 coding DNA: TGCGCTACGGTAGCTAGTCAGAATGAGCAGTTCTTC. Its translation is CATVASQNEQFF. Supplemented by reference TRBV2 and TRBJ2-1, the full variable domain reads EPEVTQTPSHQVTQMGQEVILRCVPISNHLYFYWYRQILGQKVEFLVSFYNNEISEKSEIFDDQFSVERPDGSNFTLKIRSTKLEDSAMYFCATVASQNEQFFGPGTRLTVL.

The chain uses TRBV4-3 and TRBJ2-1, with TRBD2 identical over 8 bases. Losses at the gene ends were 4 bases for V and 3 bases for J; bases not matched to a gene: 11. This CDR3 region has 17 residues. The germline V gene has CDR1 LGHNA and CDR2 YSLEER. This CDR3 is CASSPKRSGSLYNEQFF. For the CDR3, the DNA is TGCGCCAGCAGCCCCAAGAGGAGCGGGAGTCTCTACAATGAGCAGTTCTTC.

This rearrangement joins TRBV27 to TRBJ2-3, with 9 bases matching TRBD2. V shed 5 bases and J 4 bases; nucleotides not matched to a gene: 10. Germline V gives CDR1 MNHEY, CDR2 SMNVEV (reference sequence). CDR3 length equals 16 residues. CDR3 sequence (DNA): TGTGCCAGCAGTCCTCTTTCAGCGGGAGGCTCAGATACGCAGTATTTT. Translation gives CASSPLSAGGSDTQYF.

The rearrangement joins TRBV10-3 to TRBJ2-3; 7 nucleotides match TRBD2. This CDR3 has 14 residues. Germline CDR1 is ENHRY and CDR2 is SYGVKD. Unmatched junction bases numbered 6, after V lost 7 bases and J lost 2 bases. The CDR3 loop is CAITSGENTDTQYF. CDR3 sequence (DNA): TGTGCCATCACGAGCGGGGAGAACACAGATACGCAGTATTTT.

The chain recombines TRBV5-1 with TRBJ2-7, with D perhaps TRBD1 or TRBD2 (5 bases each). CDR3 length: 15 amino acids. Trimming removed 2 bases from V and 6 bases from J, with 18 bases in between. The germline V gene encodes CDR1 SGHRS and CDR2 YFSETQ. The CDR3 bases are TGCGCCAGCAGCTTTGGACATCCCCGGACTGGCGAGCAGTACTTC. The encoded protein is CASSFGHPRTGEQYF.